The 9 T cell receptor beta chains reported below all come from one sample, sequenced in a study of blood T cell repertoires in COVID-19. The table came from immunoSEQ multiplex PCR; TCRdb's copy has only in-frame clones and leaves some out. This sample yields about 59,000 clones, of which 80% to 95% are seen a single time; 16% belongs to the top ten. The material sequenced was peripheral blood. All receptors come from a man older than 75 with acute or convalescent COVID-19.

The chain employs TRBV6-4 and TRBJ1-5; 9 bases agree with TRBD1. The V segment lost 6 bases and the J segment 0 bases; nucleotides outside the gene matches: 12. This CDR3 region has 18 residues. Germline CDR1 MRHNA, CDR2 SNTAGT. The CDR3 DNA follows: TGTGCCAGCAGGTCTTCCCGGACAGGGGCATATAGCAATCAGCCCCAGCATTTT. Translation gives CASRSSRTGAYSNQPQHF.

The rearrangement joins TRBV4-1 to TRBJ2-7; the match to TRBD1 covers 7 bases. J gave up 0 bases and V 8 bases, and 10 bases lay outside the gene matches. The CDR3 is 15 residues long. Germline-derived CDR1 and CDR2 are MGHRA and YSYEKL. Here the CDR3 DNA reads TGCGCCAGCGGGAGACCGGGACAGAGCTCCTACGAGCAGTACTTC. This encodes CASGRPGQSSYEQYF.

V usage is TRBV5-1 and J usage is TRBJ2-7, with 7 bases matching TRBD1. The CDR3 is made up of 15 amino acids. The J segment lost 1 base and the V segment lost 0 bases, leaving 4 bases of the junction unmatched. The germline V gene encodes CDR1 SGHRS and CDR2 YFSETQ. The CDR3 sequence: CASSLEGTVSYEQYF. The DNA of the CDR3 is TGCGCCAGCAGCTTGGAGGGGACAGTTTCCTACGAGCAGTACTTC.

V gene TRBV2 combines with J gene TRBJ2-7; D is uncertain. The CDR3 is made up of 14 amino acids. Trimming took 7 bases from V and 2 from J, leaving 15 bases between them. Germline CDR1 reads SNHLY; CDR2 reads FYNNEI. The CDR3 sequence is CASILQLQTYEQYF. For the CDR3, the DNA is TGTGCCAGCATTCTCCAGTTACAGACCTACGAGCAGTACTTC.

The chain has TRBV7-9 and TRBJ1-2; D call uncertain. Germline CDR1 SEHNR, CDR2 FQNEAQ (reference sequence). V was pared by 2 bases and J by 7 bases, with 23 bases between. The CDR3 runs to 17 residues. CDR3 DNA sequence: TGTGCCAGCAGCTTATCTTCGTCACGGGAGTATGCGGGTGGCTACACCTTC. This sequence encodes CASSLSSSREYAGGYTF.

The chain recombines TRBV19 with TRBJ1-5; no clear D gene. Germline V gene sequence: CDR1 LNHDA, CDR2 SQIVND (reference sequence). V shed 5 bases and J shed 3 bases, with 8 bases lying between them. The CDR3 covers 13 residues. As DNA, the CDR3 is TGTGCCAGTAGTGGTCGGGTCAATCAGCCCCAGCATTTT. Its translation: CASSGRVNQPQHF.

The chain couples TRBV7-2 to TRBJ1-2, with TRBD1 matching over 7 bases. V was pared by 5 bases and J by 2 bases, with 5 bases of the junction left unmatched. The V gene's germline CDR1 is SGHTA and CDR2 FQGNSA. This CDR3 region has 14 residues. CDR3: CASSLGTANYGYTF. CDR3 bases: TGTGCCAGCAGCCTAGGGACAGCAAACTATGGCTACACCTTC. The complete variable domain, with remaining parts taken from reference TRBV7-2 and TRBJ1-2, reads GAGVSQSPSNKVTEKGKDVELRCDPISGHTALYWYRQSLGQGLEFLIYFQGNSAPDKSGLPSDRFSAERTGGSVSTLTIQRTQQEDSAVYLCASSLGTANYGYTFGSGTRLTVV.

The gene calls are TRBV12-3 or TRBV12-4 and TRBJ2-7; unclear D gene. The CDR3 totals 12 residues. Trimming left V 2 bases short and J 2 bases short, with 4 bases between. The CDR3 is CASSLNTYEQYF. CDR3 nucleotides: TGTGCCAGCAGTTTAAACACCTACGAGCAGTACTTC.

V usage is TRBV19 and J usage is TRBJ1-2; 8 bases map to TRBD1. V dropped 8 bases and J dropped 4; count of bases not matched to a gene: 9. This CDR3 is built from 14 residues. From germline, CDR1 is LNHDA and CDR2 SQIVND (reference sequence). The CDR3 is CASDPGQAAYGYTF. The CDR3 DNA follows: TGTGCCAGTGACCCGGGACAGGCAGCCTATGGCTACACCTTC.